Listed here are 9 T cell receptor beta chains from one sample, sequenced in a study of identical twins. Via MiXCR, TCRdb re-called the 5' RACE reads, giving one row per CDR3 protein. The sample yields about 570,000 distinct CDR3 sequences, roughly 9.9% seen once. The same sample was also used in a study of yellow fever vaccine responses in identical twins.

The sample consisted of PBMCs. These receptors all come from a woman between 18 and 29 years old in good health.

This clonotype was seen at least ten times. The chain is built from TRBV5-5 and TRBJ1-2; 8 bases map to TRBD1. CDR3 length: 16 amino acids. With 4 bases clipped from V and 0 bases from J, the junction kept 8 bases outside the gene matches. Germline CDR1 SGHKS, CDR2 YYEKEE (reference sequence). Here the CDR3 reads CASSPGQGGPNYGYTF. CDR3 coding DNA: TGTGCCAGCAGCCCAGGACAGGGAGGGCCTAACTATGGCTACACCTTC.

CDR3 in DNA: TGCAGTGCTTCCAGACTAGCGGGGGGCTCCTACAATGAGCAGTTCTTC. It translates to CSASRLAGGSYNEQFF. V usage is TRBV20-1 and J usage is TRBJ2-1; 13 nucleotides match TRBD2. From germline, CDR1 is DFQATT and CDR2 SNEGSKA (reference sequence). The V gene end was trimmed by 5 bases and the J gene end by 0 bases; junction bases not matched to a gene: 4. The CDR3 has 16 residues.

This clonotype was counted between two and nine times. The gene calls are TRBV30 and TRBJ2-3; 10 bases are shared with TRBD1. CDR1 is GTSNPN, CDR2 SVGIG, per germline (reference sequence). CDR3 length: 12 amino acids. Trimming removed 8 bases from V and 5 bases from J; junction bases left unmatched: 4. The CDR3 DNA reads TGTGCCAGACAGGGGGCTGGAGATACGCAGTATTTT. This codes for CARQGAGDTQYF.

The gene calls are TRBV6-2 or TRBV6-3 and TRBJ2-2; 8 bases fit TRBD2. CDR3 length equals 15 residues. Germline loops: CDR1 MNHEY, CDR2 SVGEGT. With 2 bases clipped from V and 4 bases from J, the junction kept 3 bases outside the gene matches. The CDR3 region is CASSYTREGTGELFF. CDR3 nucleotide sequence: TGTGCCAGCAGTTACACCCGGGAGGGCACCGGGGAGCTGTTTTTT.

This clonotype was observed many times. The genes are TRBV15 and TRBJ2-5; D not resolved. With 2 bases removed from V and 7 bases from J, the gap between germline ends came to 8 bases. Germline V gives CDR1 LNHNV, CDR2 YYDKDF (reference sequence). This CDR3 region has 12 residues. CDR3 in DNA: TGTGCCACCAGCAGAACCACGGGGACCCAGTACTTC. The encoded protein is CATSRTTGTQYF.

This clonotype has only a few counts. The junction and the germline gene differ at one end; a read error may be behind it. The rearrangement links TRBV3-1 to TRBJ2-5; TRBD1 matches 9 bases. Germline V gives CDR1 LGHDT, CDR2 YNNKEL (reference sequence). The CDR3 runs to 11 residues. The CDR3 nucleotides read TGTGCCAGCAGCCAGGGGACAGGGCCATCCTTC. It translates to CASSQGTGPSF.

This clonotype has just a few counts. The gene calls are TRBV5-1 and TRBJ2-5; D unclear. CDR3 length equals 15 residues. Trimming cost V 3 bases and J 1 base, with 13 bases left between them. The germline CDR1 and CDR2 sequences are SGHRS and YFSETQ. The CDR3: CASSYQGPPQETQYF. The CDR3 DNA reads TGCGCCAGCAGCTACCAAGGACCACCCCAAGAGACCCAGTACTTC.

This chain connects TRBV29-1 to TRBJ1-1; D gene ambiguous. This CDR3 comprises 15 residues. Trimming took off 5 bases at V and 1 base at J, with 17 bases between the two ends. Germline V gene lookup returns CDR1 SQVTM and CDR2 ANQGSEA. In nucleotides, the CDR3 is TGCAGCGTTTGGGGTTTGCGAAACCCGAACACTGAAGCTTTCTTT. Translating it yields CSVWGLRNPNTEAFF.

The V call is TRBV10-3, the J call TRBJ2-5; 10 bases line up with TRBD2. The germline V gene has CDR1 ENHRY and CDR2 SYGVKD. V was pared by 2 bases and J by 4 bases, with 7 bases of the junction left unmatched. This CDR3 comprises 16 residues. This chain's CDR3 is CAISETAGGQGETQYF. CDR3 DNA sequence: TGTGCCATCAGTGAGACAGCGGGAGGGCAAGGAGAGACCCAGTACTTC.